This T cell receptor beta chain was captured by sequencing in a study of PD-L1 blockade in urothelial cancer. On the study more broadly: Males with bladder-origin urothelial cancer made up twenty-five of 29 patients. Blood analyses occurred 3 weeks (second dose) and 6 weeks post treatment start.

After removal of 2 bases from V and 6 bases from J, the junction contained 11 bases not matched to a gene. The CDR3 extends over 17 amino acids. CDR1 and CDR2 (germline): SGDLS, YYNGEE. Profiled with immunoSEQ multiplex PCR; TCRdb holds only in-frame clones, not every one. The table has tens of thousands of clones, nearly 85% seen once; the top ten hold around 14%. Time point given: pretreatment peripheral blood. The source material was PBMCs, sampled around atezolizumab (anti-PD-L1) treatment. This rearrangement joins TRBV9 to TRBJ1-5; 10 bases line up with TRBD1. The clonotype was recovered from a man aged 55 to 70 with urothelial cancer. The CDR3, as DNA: TGTGCCAGCAGCGTTTGGGACAGGGGCCCGCCTTTTCAGCCCCAGCATTTT. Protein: CASSVWDRGPPFQPQHF.